The entry that follows covers one TCR beta chain sequence. The V gene's germline CDR1 is MDHEN and CDR2 SYDVKM. This CDR3 is built from 14 residues. V lost 6 bases and J lost 3; bases outside the gene matches: 3. These data originate in a study of shared clonotypes between healthy human individuals. Sequencing used immunoSEQ multiplex PCR; TCRdb keeps in-frame clones, though not all of them. The profile shows 400,000 to 500,000 clones, 79% of them singletons. The chain combines TRBV28 with TRBJ2-7; 12 nucleotides line up with TRBD1. This TCR derives from a woman aged 40 to 50 in good health. Some clones in this sample may be carry-over from other donors' samples. The sample comprised PBMCs. The CDR3 nucleotides read TGTGCCAGCAGGGGGACAGGGGGCTTCTACGAGCAGTACTTC. Translating it yields CASRGTGGFYEQYF.